This note documents a single TCR beta chain sequence. The antigen is unknown. cDNA serving as the sequencing template came from extracted, reverse transcribed RNA. Profiled with immunoSEQ multiplex PCR; TCRdb holds only in-frame clones, not every one. The table records around 210,000 clones, more than 50% of them present only once. The data belong to a study of CD8+ T cells in alopecia areata. Overall study findings and caveats: Compared with mice, patients displayed less clear TCR sharing, possibly for HLA-related reasons. Researchers report lesional scalp, most notably alopecia totalis/universalis, outstripped normal scalp in clonality.

V gave up 3 bases and J gave up 3 bases; unmatched junction bases: 3. Germline assignment: CDR1 SEHNR and CDR2 FQNEAQ (reference sequence). The CDR3 runs 14 residues. This chain joins TRBV7-9 and TRBJ2-7, with 9 bases that match TRBD1. Sequenced input: CD8+ T cells sorted from blood. This TCR derives from a human donor in good health. CDR3 region: CASSFRDRVYEQYF. The CDR3 coding sequence is TGTGCCAGCAGCTTCCGGGACAGGGTCTACGAGCAGTACTTC.